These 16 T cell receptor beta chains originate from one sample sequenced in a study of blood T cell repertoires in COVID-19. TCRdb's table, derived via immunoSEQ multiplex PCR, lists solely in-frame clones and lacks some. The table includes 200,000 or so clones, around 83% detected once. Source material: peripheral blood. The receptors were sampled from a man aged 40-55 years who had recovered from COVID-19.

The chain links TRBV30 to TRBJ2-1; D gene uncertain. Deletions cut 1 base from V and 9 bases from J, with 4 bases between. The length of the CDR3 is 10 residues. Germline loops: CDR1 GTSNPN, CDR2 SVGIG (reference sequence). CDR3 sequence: CAWSAGEQFF. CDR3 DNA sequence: TGTGCCTGGAGTGCGGGTGAGCAGTTCTTC.

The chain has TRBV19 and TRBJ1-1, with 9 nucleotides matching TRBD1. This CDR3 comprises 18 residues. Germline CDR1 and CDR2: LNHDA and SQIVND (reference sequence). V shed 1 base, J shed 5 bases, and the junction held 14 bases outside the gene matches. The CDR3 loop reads CASSIAPPGQGIWTEAFF. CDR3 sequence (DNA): TGTGCCAGTAGTATAGCACCACCGGGACAGGGTATTTGGACTGAAGCTTTCTTT.

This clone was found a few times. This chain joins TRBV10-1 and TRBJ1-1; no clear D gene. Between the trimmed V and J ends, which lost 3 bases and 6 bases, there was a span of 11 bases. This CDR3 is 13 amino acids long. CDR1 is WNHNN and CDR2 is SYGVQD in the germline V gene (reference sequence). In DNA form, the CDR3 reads TGCGCCAGCAGTGACGGTCTTGTCTCTGAAGCTTTCTTT. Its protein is CASSDGLVSEAFF.

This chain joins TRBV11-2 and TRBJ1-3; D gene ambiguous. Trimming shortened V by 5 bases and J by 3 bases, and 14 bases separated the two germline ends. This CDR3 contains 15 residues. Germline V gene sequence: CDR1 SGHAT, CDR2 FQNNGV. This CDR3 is CASSTQVGFGNTIYF. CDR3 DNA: TGTGCCAGCAGCACCCAGGTTGGGTTTGGAAACACCATATATTTT.

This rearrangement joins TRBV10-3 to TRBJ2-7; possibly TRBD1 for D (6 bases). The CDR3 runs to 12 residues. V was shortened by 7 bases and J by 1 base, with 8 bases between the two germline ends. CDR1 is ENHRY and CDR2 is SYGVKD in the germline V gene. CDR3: CAIKGESYEQYF. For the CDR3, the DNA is TGTGCCATCAAGGGGGAGTCCTACGAGCAGTACTTC.

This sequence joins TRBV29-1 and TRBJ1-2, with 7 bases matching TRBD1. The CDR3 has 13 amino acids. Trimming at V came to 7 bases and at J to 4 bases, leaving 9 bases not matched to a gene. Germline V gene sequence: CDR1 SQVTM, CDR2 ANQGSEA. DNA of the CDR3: TGCAGCGCAAGACAGGGTGAAGGCTATGGCTACACCTTC. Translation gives CSARQGEGYGYTF.

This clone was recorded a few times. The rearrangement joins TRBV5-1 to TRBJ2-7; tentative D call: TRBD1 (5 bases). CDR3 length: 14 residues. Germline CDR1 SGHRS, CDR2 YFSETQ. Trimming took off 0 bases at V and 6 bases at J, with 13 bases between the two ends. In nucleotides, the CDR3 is TGCGCCAGCAGCTTGGTGTCAGGGCAGAGCGAGCAGTACTTC. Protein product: CASSLVSGQSEQYF.

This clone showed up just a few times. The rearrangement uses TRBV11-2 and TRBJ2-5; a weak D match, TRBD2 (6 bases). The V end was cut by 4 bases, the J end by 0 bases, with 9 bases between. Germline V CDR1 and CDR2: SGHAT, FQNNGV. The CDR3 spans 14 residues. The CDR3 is CASSSGTYQETQYF. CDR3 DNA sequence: TGTGCCAGCAGCTCCGGGACTTACCAAGAGACCCAGTACTTC.

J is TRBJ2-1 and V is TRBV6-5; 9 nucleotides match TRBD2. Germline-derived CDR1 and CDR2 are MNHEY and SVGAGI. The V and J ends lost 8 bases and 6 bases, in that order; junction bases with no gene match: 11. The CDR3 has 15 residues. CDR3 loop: CASGNQRGAGNEQFF. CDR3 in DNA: TGTGCCAGCGGGAACCAGCGGGGGGCCGGCAATGAGCAGTTCTTC.

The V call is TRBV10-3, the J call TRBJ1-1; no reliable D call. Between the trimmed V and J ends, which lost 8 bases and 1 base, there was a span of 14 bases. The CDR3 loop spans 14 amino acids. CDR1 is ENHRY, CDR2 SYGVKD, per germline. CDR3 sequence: CAIGFRGKNTEAFF. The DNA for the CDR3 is TGTGCCATCGGGTTCCGGGGAAAGAACACTGAAGCTTTCTTT.

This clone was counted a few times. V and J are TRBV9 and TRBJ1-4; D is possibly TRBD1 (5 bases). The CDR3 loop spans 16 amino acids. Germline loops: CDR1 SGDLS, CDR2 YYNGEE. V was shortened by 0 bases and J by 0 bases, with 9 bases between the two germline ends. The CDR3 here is CASSVEQATTNEKLFF. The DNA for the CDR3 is TGTGCCAGCAGCGTAGAACAGGCAACAACTAATGAAAAACTGTTTTTT.

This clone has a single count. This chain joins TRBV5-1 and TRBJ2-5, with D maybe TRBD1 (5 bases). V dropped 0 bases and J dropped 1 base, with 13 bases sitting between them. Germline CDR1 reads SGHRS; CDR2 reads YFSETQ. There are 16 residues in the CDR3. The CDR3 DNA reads TGCGCCAGCAGCTTGGCCGATACAGGTACCCAAGAGACCCAGTACTTC. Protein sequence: CASSLADTGTQETQYF. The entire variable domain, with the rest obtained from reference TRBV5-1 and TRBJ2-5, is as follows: KAGVTQTPRYLIKTRGQQVTLSCSPISGHRSVSWYQQTPGQGLQFLFEYFSETQRNKGNFPGRFSGRQFSNSRSEMNVSTLELGDSALYLCASSLADTGTQETQYFGPGTRLLVL.

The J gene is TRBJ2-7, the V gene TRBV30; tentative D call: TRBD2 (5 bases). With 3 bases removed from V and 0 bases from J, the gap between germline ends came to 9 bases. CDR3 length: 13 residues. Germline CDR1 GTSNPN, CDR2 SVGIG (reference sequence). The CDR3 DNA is TGTGCCTGGAGAGGAGGAAGCTCCTACGAGCAGTACTTC. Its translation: CAWRGGSSYEQYF.

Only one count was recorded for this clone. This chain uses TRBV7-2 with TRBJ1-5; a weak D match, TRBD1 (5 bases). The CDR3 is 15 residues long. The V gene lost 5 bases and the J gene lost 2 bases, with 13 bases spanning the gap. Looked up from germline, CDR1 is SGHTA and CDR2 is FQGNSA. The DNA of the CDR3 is TGTGCCAGCAGCGGTCAGGGATTCGGCAATCAGCCCCAGCATTTT. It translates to CASSGQGFGNQPQHF.

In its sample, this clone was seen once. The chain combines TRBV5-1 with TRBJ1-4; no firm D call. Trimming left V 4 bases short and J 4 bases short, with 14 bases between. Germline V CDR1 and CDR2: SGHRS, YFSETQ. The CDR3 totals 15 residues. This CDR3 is CASSPGLGLNEKLFF. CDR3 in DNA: TGCGCCAGCAGCCCCGGACTCGGGCTTAATGAAAAACTGTTTTTT.

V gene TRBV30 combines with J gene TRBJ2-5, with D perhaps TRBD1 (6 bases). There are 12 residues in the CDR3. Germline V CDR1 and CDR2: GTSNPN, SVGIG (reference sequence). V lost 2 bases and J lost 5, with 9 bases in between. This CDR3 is CAWSLGAETQYF. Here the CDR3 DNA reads TGTGCCTGGAGTCTGGGGGCCGAGACCCAGTACTTC.